This T cell receptor beta chain emerged from a study of blood T cell repertoires in COVID-19. Study as a whole: There were acute and convalescent COVID-19 samples, and they came from the United States, Italy and Spain. PBMCs, B-cell-depleted T cells, or T cells provided the cDNA or gDNA that made up the material.

There are 15 residues in the CDR3. The V end lost 0 bases, the J end lost 5 bases, and 10 bases lay between the germline ends. In germline, CDR1 is MNHEY, CDR2 SVGAGI. Authors' data handling: Reference gene primer amplification gave estimated nucleated cell counts. Some clones are missing from TCRdb's copy, which holds only in-frame ones; the method was immunoSEQ multiplex PCR. V and J calls and clone size are given by that table; D and trimming were obtained from the DNA. The table records around 78,000 clones, around 86% of them present only once. This clonotype originated in a man aged 45-65 years with active or convalescent COVID-19. The J gene is TRBJ2-2, the V gene TRBV6-5, with a possible D match to TRBD2 (6 bases). Specimen: peripheral blood. The CDR3 nucleotides read TGTGCCAGCAGTTACTCGGAGGGAGTGACCGGGGAGCTGTTTTTT. The encoded protein is CASSYSEGVTGELFF.